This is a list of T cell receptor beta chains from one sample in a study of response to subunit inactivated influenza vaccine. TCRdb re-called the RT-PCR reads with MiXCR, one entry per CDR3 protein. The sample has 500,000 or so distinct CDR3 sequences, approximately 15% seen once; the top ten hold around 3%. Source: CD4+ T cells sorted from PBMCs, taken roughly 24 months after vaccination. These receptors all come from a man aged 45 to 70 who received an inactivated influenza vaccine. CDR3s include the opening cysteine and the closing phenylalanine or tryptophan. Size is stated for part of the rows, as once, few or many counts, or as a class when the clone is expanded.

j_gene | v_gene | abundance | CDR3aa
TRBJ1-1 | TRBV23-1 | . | CASRQQVSTEAFF
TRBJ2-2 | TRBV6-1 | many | CASRTGGYTGELFF
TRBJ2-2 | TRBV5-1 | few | CASSLGTDTGELFF
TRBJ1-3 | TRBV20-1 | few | CSARVGFVGNTIYF
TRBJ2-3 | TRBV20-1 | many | CSARGLADTQYF
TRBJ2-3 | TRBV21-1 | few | CASSKGQRGGLGTDTQYF
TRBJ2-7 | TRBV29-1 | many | CSVDQGRDEQYF
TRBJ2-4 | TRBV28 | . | CASRLPRTGRDIQYF
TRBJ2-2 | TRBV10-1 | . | CASSETQGNTGELFF
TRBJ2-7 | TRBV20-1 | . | CSATRQIEQYF
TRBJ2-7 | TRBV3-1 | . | CASSPGGNPKMYF
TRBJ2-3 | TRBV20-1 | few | CSARDSRLGTQYF
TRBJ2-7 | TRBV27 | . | CASSLLAGGSPYEQYF
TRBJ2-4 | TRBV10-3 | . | CAAGQGLSAKNIQYF
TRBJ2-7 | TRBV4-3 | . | CASSPGGSFYEQYF
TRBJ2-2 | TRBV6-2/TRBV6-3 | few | CASRGQGASTGELFF
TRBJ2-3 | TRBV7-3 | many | CASSSDSTDTQYF
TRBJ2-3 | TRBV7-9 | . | CASSLGGDYDTQYF
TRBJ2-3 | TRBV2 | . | CASSKGDTQYF
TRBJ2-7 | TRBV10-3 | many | CAIRPRNSYEQYF